Shown below are 2 T cell receptor beta chains from a single sample sequenced in a study of shared clonotypes between healthy human individuals. Clones were read by immunoSEQ multiplex PCR, and TCRdb kept only the in-frame ones, dropping some. Of a few million clones listed, roughly 92% were seen once; the top ten hold roughly 0.14%. Sequences were obtained from naive CD4+ T cells sorted from blood. The subset was: CD45RA+ positively selected. The source of these receptors is a man aged 18 to 30 in good health.

The rearrangement uses TRBV5-4 and TRBJ2-5; TRBD1 matches 8 bases. The junction had 7 bases not matched to a gene; V was cut back by 1 base and J by 5 bases. Germline V CDR1 and CDR2: SGHNT, YYREEE (reference sequence). CDR3 length equals 15 residues. CDR3 bases: TGTGCCAGCAGCTTGCCTCAGGGGGCTGGGGAGACCCAGTACTTC. It translates to CASSLPQGAGETQYF.

The gene calls are TRBV30 and TRBJ2-7, with 10 nucleotides matching TRBD1. The CDR3 length is 15 residues. CDR1 GTSNPN and CDR2 SVGIG come from the germline V gene (reference sequence). V lost 5 bases, J lost 0 bases, and 7 bases stayed unmatched. CDR3 residues: CAWGRRDRGSYEQYF. The CDR3 region has the DNA TGTGCCTGGGGACGCCGGGACAGGGGCTCCTACGAGCAGTACTTC.